This T cell receptor beta chain emerged from a study of blood T cells in healthy people across ages. V was shortened by 1 base and J by 8 bases, with 8 bases between the two germline ends. This CDR3 has 13 amino acids. From germline, CDR1 is SGHNT and CDR2 YENEEA. Through a sample-barcoded 5' primer and a J-beta primer mix, a second PCR was run for 7 to 11 cycles. TCRdb independently ran MiXCR on the 5' RACE reads; one entry per CDR3 protein. The table lists about 780,000 distinct CDR3 sequences, 35% to 50% of them singletons. This chain connects TRBV11-3 to TRBJ2-2; D gene uncertain. The specimen was blood. The receptor was derived from a man older than 75 in good health. CDR3 sequence (DNA): TGTGCCAGCAGCTTAGCCTTGAGGGGGGAGCTGTTTTTT. This translates into CASSLALRGELFF. The entire variable domain, with the rest obtained from reference TRBV11-3 and TRBJ2-2, is as follows: EAGVVQSPRYKIIEKKQPVAFWCNPISGHNTLYWYLQNLGQGPELLIRYENEEAVDDSQLPKDRFSAERLKGVDSTLKIQPAELGDSAVYLCASSLALRGELFFGEGSRLTVL.